What follows describes a single T cell receptor beta chain. Its specificity is unknown. The junction departs from germline at one end; a sequencing error may be responsible. The TCR beta CDR3 regions underwent amplification using RNA transcripts as the source. The HTBI primer set drove a first-round RT-PCR of the TCR CDR3. TCRdb re-derived calls from the multiplex PCR reads in MiXCR, one entry per CDR3 protein. This sample has a few hundred thousand distinct CDR3 sequences; about 45% occur once, and the top ten carry around 44%. A patient was excluded if there was uncontrolled infection, other autoimmune disease, pregnancy or lactation. This entry comes from a study of T cells in Graves' hyperthyroidism and ophthalmopathy. Germline assignment: CDR1 SSHAT and CDR2 FNYEAQ (reference sequence). This CDR3 is 15 amino acids long. Overall study findings and caveats: From stable hyperthyroidism, ophthalmopathy was separated by a 13 V-J model. The blood repertoire included most of the expanded thyroid clonotypes above 0.001.

The rearrangement links TRBV7-7 to TRBJ2-2; 7 bases are shared with TRBD1. The TCR originated in an adult woman with Graves' disease, either hyperthyroidism or ophthalmopathy (not recorded which). The sequenced sample consisted of peripheral blood or thyroid tissue (not recorded which). The CDR3 is CASSAGTVNTGELFF. In DNA form, the CDR3 reads TGTGCTAGCAGCGCCGGGACAGTGAACACCGGGGAGCTGTTTTTT.